Sequencing of this TCR beta chain was carried out in a study of cytomegalovirus exposure and HLA in healthy donors. Study results and limitations: There were reportedly fewer N-insertions in an Asian-associated ancestry cluster than the roughly 670-donor mean, in a later analysis. A likely sequencing artifact accounted for one observed cluster of highly shared sequence variants. Accurate HLA-A and HLA-B prediction from TCR beta sequences was reported for most subjects.

This clone appeared a few times. The target antigen is unknown. Losses at the gene ends were 2 bases for V and 2 bases for J; bases not matched to a gene: 12. The CDR3 totals 18 residues. CDR1 is SGHDT, CDR2 YYEEEE, per germline. Use of 60 Vbeta and 13 Jbeta primers characterized the PCR. Sequencing was performed with immunoSEQ multiplex PCR; in TCRdb, only in-frame clones are kept and a portion is missing. The profile shows more than 100,000 clones, about three quarters of them singletons. The TCR comes from a woman aged 40 to 50 in good health and CMV-seropositive. The chain recombines TRBV5-6 with TRBJ2-3, with TRBD2 identical over 9 bases. The sequenced sample consisted of PBMCs. The CDR3 DNA reads as TGTGCCAGCAGCTTTTATGGGCGGGGGGGCCGAGCCACAGATACGCAGTATTTT. Translating gives CASSFYGRGGRATDTQYF.